The source of this T cell receptor beta chain is a study of CD8+ T cells in alopecia areata. The study, taken as a whole, reports: Only one nonresponder was present, which leaves the link between baseline CD8+ expansion and response uncertain.

This clone has just a few counts. Its antigen is unidentified. Documented treatment: oral pan-JAK inhibitor, 5-10 mg twice daily. Germline CDR1 and CDR2: SGHTA and FQGTGA. The CDR3 covers 13 residues. V was pared by 5 bases and J by 9 bases, with 17 bases between. In each case, RNA was isolated and then reverse transcribed into cDNA as the sequencing template. Using immunoSEQ multiplex PCR, the repertoire was profiled, and TCRdb retains in-frame clones only, with some absent. The data contain under 350,000 clones, over 45% of them singletons. This sequence joins TRBV7-3 and TRBJ2-7; weak D call: TRBD2 (5 bases). This sequence originates from a human donor with alopecia areata. The source was CD4+ T cells sorted from blood, collected at week 24, from a patient treated with tofacitinib. The CDR3 is CASSKVVGGGQYF. DNA of the CDR3: TGTGCCAGCAGCAAAGTCGTCGGCGGAGGGCAGTACTTC.